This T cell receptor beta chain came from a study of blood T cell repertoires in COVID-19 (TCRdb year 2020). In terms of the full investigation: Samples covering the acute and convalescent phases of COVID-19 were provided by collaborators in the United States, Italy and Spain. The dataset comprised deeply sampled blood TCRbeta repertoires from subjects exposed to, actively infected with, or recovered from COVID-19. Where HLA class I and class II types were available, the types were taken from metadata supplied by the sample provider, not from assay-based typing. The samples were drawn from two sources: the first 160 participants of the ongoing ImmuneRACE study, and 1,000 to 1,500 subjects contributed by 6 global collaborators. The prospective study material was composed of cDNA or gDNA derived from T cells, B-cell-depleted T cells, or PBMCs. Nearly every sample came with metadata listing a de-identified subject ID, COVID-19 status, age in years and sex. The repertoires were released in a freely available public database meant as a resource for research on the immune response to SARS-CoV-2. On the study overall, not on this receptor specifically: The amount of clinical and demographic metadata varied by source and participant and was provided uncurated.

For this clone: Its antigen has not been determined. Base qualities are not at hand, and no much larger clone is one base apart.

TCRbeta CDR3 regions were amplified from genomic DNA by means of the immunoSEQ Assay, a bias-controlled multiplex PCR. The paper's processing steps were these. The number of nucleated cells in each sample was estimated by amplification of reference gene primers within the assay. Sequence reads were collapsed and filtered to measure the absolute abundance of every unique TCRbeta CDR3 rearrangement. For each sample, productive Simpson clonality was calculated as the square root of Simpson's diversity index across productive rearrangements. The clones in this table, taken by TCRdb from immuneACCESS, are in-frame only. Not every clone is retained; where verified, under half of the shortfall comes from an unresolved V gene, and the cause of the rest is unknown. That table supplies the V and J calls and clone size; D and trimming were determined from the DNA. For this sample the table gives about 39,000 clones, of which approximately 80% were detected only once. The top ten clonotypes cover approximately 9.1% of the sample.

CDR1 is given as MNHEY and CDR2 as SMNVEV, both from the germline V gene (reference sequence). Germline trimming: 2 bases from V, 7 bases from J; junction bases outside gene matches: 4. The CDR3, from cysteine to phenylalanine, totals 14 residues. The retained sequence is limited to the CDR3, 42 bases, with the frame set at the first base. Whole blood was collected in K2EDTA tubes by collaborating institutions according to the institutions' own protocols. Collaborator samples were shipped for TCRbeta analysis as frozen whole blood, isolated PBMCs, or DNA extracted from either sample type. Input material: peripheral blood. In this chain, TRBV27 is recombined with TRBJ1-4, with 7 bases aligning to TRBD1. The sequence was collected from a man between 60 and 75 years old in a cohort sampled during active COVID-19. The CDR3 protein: CASSLRQGGEKLFF. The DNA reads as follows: TGTGCCAGCAGTTTACGACAGGGTGGTGAAAAACTGTTTTTT.